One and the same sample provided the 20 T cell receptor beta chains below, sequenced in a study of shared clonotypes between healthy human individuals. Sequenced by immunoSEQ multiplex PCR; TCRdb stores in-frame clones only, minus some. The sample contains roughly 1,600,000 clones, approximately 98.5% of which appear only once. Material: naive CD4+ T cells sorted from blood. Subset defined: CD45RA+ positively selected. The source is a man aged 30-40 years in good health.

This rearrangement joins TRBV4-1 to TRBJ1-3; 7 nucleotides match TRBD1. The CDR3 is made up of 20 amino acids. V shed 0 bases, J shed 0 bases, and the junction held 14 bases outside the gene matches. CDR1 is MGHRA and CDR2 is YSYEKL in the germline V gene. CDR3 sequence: CASSQDQRTGIGNSGNTIYF. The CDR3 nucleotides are TGCGCCAGCAGCCAAGACCAGAGGACAGGCATAGGTAACTCTGGAAACACCATATATTTT.

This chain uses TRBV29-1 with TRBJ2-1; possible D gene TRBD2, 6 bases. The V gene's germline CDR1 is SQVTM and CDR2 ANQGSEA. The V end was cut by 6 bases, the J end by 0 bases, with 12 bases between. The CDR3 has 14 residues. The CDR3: CSVRSSVSYNEQFF. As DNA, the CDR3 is TGCAGCGTACGTTCTAGCGTCTCCTACAATGAGCAGTTCTTC.

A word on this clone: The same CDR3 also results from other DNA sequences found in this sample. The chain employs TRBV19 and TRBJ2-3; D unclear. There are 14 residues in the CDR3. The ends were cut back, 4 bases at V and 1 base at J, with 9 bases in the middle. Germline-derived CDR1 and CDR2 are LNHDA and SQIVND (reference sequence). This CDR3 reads CASSTRTGTDTQYF. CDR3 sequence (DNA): TGTGCCAGTAGTACCCGAACGGGCACAGATACGCAGTATTTT.

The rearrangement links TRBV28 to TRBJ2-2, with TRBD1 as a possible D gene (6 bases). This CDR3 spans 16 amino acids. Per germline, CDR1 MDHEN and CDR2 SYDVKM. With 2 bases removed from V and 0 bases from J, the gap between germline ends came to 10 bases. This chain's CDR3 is CASSLQGLSNTGELFF. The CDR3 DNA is TGTGCCAGCAGTTTACAGGGGCTATCGAACACCGGGGAGCTGTTTTTT.

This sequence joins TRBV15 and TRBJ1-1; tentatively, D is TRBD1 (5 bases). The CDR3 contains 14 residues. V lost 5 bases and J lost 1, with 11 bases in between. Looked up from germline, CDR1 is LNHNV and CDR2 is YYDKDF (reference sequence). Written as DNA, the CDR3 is TGTGCCACCAGCGCGGGACCGAGGAACACTGAAGCTTTCTTT. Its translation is CATSAGPRNTEAFF.

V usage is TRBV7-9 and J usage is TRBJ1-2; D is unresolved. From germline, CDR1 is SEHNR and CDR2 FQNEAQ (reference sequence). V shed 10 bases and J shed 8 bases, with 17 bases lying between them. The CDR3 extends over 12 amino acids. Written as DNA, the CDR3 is TGTGCCACCCTCCCGACTCCGAGGGGCTACACCTTC. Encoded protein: CATLPTPRGYTF.

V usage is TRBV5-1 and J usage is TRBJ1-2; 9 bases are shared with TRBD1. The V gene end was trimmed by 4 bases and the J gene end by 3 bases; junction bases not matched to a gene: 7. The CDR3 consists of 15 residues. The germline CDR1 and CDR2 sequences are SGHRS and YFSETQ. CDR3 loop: CASSGGQGIDYGYTF. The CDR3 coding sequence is TGCGCCAGCAGCGGAGGACAGGGGATAGACTATGGCTACACCTTC.

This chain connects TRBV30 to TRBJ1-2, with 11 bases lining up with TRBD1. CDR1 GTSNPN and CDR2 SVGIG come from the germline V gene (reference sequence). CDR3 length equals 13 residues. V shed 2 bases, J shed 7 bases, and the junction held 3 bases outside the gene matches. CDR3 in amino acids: CAWSPGQGAGYTF. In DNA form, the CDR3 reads TGTGCCTGGAGTCCAGGACAGGGGGCTGGCTACACCTTC.

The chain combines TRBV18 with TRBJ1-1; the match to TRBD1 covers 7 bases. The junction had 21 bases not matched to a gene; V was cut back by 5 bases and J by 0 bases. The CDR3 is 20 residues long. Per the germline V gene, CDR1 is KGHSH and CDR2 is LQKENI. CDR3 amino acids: CASSTLSLGQTKSMNTEAFF. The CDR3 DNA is TGTGCCAGCTCAACCTTGTCTTTGGGACAGACAAAGTCGATGAACACTGAAGCTTTCTTT.

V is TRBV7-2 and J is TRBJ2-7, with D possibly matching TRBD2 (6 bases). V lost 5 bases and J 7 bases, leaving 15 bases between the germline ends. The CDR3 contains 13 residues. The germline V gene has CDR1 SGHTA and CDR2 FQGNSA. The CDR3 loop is CASSMWEVWEQYF. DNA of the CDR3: TGTGCCAGCAGCATGTGGGAGGTGTGGGAGCAGTACTTC.

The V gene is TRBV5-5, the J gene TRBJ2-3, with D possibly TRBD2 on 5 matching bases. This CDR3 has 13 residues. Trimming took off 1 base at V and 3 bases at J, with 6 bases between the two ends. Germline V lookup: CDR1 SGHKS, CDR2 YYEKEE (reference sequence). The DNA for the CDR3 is TGTGCCAGCAGCTTGCCGGGAACAGATACGCAGTATTTT. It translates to CASSLPGTDTQYF.

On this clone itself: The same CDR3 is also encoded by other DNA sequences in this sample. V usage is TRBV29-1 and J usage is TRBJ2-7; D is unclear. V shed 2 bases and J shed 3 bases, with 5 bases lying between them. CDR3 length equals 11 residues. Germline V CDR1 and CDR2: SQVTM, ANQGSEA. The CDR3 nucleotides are TGCAGCGTTGAACGTGGCTACGAGCAGTACTTC. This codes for CSVERGYEQYF.

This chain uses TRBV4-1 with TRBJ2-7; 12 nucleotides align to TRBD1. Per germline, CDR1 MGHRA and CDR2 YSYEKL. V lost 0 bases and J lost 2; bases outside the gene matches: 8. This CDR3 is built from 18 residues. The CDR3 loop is CASSQEGQGASPTYEQYF. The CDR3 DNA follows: TGCGCCAGCAGCCAAGAGGGACAGGGGGCGAGTCCAACCTACGAGCAGTACTTC.

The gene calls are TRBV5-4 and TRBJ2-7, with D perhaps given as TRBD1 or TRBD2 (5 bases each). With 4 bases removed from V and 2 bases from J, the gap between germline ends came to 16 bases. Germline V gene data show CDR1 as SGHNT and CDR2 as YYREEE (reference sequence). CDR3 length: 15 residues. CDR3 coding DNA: TGTGCCAGCAGCCGTCCCACCGGGACGACCTACGAGCAGTACTTC. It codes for CASSRPTGTTYEQYF.

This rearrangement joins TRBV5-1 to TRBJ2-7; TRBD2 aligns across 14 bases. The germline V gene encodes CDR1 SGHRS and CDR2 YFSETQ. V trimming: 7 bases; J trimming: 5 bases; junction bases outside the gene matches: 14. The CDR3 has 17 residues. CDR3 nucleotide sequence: TGCGCCAGCGGATTCTCGGGACTAGCGGGGGATTCCCACGAGCAGTACTTC. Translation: CASGFSGLAGDSHEQYF.

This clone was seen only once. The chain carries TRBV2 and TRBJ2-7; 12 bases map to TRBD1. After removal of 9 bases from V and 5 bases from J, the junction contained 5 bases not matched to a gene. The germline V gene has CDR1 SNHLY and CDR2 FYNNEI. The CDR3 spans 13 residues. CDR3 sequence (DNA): TGTGCCAGTCCGGGACAGGGGGCCGACGAGCAGTACTTC. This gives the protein CASPGQGADEQYF.

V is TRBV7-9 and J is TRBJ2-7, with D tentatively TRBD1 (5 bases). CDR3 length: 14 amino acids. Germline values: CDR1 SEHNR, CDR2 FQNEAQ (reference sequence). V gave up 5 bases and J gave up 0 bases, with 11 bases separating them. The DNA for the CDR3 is TGTGCCAGCAGCCTGACCAGGGACTCCTACGAGCAGTACTTC. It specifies CASSLTRDSYEQYF.

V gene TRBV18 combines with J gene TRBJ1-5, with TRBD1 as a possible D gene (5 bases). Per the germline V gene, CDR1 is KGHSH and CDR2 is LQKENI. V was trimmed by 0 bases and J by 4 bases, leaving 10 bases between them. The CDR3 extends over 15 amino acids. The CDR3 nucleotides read TGTGCCAGCTCACCACCCGGGGACCCAAATCAGCCCCAGCATTTT. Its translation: CASSPPGDPNQPQHF.

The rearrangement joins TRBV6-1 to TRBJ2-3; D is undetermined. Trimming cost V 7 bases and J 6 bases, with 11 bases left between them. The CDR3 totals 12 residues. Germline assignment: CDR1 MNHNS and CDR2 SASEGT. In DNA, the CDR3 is TGTGCCAGCACGTGGGGTTCGGATACGCAGTATTTT. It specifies CASTWGSDTQYF.

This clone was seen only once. The CDR3 DNA reads TGTGCCAGCAGCTTTCAGGTCGGGGAGCTGTTTTTT. Protein sequence: CASSFQVGELFF. The chain combines TRBV5-6 with TRBJ2-2; D call uncertain. Germline V gene lookup returns CDR1 SGHDT and CDR2 YYEEEE. CDR3 length: 12 amino acids. The germline V and J ends were trimmed by 2 bases and 7 bases, with 6 bases remaining between them. Full variable domain (missing parts from reference TRBV5-6 and TRBJ2-2): DAGVTQSPTHLIKTRGQQVTLRCSPKSGHDTVSWYQQALGQGPQFIFQYYEEEERQRGNFPDRFSGHQFPNYSSELNVNALLLGDSALYLCASSFQVGELFFGEGSRLTVL.